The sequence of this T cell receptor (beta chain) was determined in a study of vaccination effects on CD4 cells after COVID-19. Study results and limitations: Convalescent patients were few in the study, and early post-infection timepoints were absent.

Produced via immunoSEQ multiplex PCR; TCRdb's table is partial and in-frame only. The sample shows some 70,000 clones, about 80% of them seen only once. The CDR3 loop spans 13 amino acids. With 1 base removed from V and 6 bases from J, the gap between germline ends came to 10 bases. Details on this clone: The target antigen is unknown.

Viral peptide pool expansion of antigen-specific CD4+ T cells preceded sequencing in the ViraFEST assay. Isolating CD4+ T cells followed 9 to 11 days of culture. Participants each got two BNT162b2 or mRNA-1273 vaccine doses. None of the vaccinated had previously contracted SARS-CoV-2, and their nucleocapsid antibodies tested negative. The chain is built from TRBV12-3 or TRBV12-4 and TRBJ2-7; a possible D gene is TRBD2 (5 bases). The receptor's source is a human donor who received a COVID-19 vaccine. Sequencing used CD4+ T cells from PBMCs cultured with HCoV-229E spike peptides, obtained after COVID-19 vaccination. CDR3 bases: TGTGCCAGCAGTTTAGGGGAGCTGGGCGAGCAGTACGTC. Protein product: CASSLGELGEQYV.